These 13 T cell receptor beta chains were all obtained from the same sample, sequenced in a study of cytomegalovirus exposure and HLA in healthy donors. A multiplex PCR was run with 60 Vbeta primers and 13 Jbeta primers. Some clones are missing from TCRdb's copy, which holds only in-frame ones; the method was immunoSEQ multiplex PCR. Among 150,000 to 180,000 clones listed, approximately 69% were seen once. Sample: PBMCs. Receptor source: a man younger than 45 in good health and CMV-seronegative.

V gene TRBV6-4 combines with J gene TRBJ2-1; a weak D match, TRBD1 (5 bases). Trimming removed 2 bases at V and 6 bases at J, with 11 bases between. The CDR3 has 14 amino acids. Germline V gene sequence: CDR1 MRHNA, CDR2 SNTAGT. CDR3 protein: CASSDKGEANEQFF. CDR3 DNA: TGTGCCAGCAGTGACAAAGGGGAAGCCAATGAGCAGTTCTTC.

The chain employs TRBV19 and TRBJ2-1; TRBD2 is a possible D gene (6 bases). The germline V gene encodes CDR1 LNHDA and CDR2 SQIVND (reference sequence). This CDR3 contains 19 residues. Trimming took 2 bases from V and 0 from J, leaving 20 bases between them. The CDR3 loop reads CASSIMGSGTQSSYNEQFF. The CDR3 DNA sequence: TGTGCCAGTAGTATAATGGGGTCGGGGACTCAAAGCTCCTACAATGAGCAGTTCTTC.

The chain employs TRBV18 and TRBJ1-4; D gene unclear. V shed 2 bases and J shed 0 bases, with 4 bases lying between them. The CDR3 length is 14 residues. The germline V gene encodes CDR1 KGHSH and CDR2 LQKENI. DNA for the CDR3: TGTGCCAGCTCACCATCTGCAACTAATGAAAAACTGTTTTTT. This translates into CASSPSATNEKLFF.

The chain employs TRBV6-1 and TRBJ2-1, with 8 bases aligning to TRBD1. Germline CDR1 is MNHNS and CDR2 is SASEGT. The CDR3 covers 20 residues. With V trimmed by 4 bases and J by 2 bases, 19 bases remained unmatched. CDR3 sequence: CASSGLRQGALGKTYNEQFF. The DNA of the CDR3 is TGTGCCAGCAGTGGTCTTAGGCAGGGGGCCCTTGGGAAGACCTACAATGAGCAGTTCTTC.

The chain couples TRBV30 to TRBJ2-7; tentative D call: TRBD1 (6 bases). This CDR3 has 14 amino acids. The germline V gene has CDR1 GTSNPN and CDR2 SVGIG (reference sequence). Trimming pared 1 base from V and 2 bases from J, leaving 12 bases between. The CDR3 loop reads CAWSARTVTYEQYF. DNA of the CDR3: TGTGCCTGGAGTGCCCGGACAGTAACCTACGAGCAGTACTTC.

The chain carries TRBV29-1 and TRBJ2-7, with 7 bases aligning to TRBD1. With 6 bases clipped from V and 1 base from J, the junction kept 6 bases outside the gene matches. CDR1 SQVTM and CDR2 ANQGSEA come from the germline V gene. CDR3 length: 13 residues. Here the CDR3 reads CSVVHRGSYEQYF. CDR3 coding DNA: TGCAGCGTGGTTCACAGGGGTTCCTACGAGCAGTACTTC.

This clone was seen only once. The chain combines TRBV2 with TRBJ2-4; D call uncertain. This CDR3 contains 16 residues. V was clipped by 1 base and J by 6 bases, with 16 bases between them. CDR1 is SNHLY and CDR2 is FYNNEI in the germline V gene. The CDR3 DNA follows: TGTGCCAGCAGTGAAGAACAGCTTATTCAAGGAAACATTCAGTACTTC. Translating it yields CASSEEQLIQGNIQYF. Full variable domain (remainder filled in from reference TRBV2 and TRBJ2-4): EPEVTQTPSHQVTQMGQEVILRCVPISNHLYFYWYRQILGQKVEFLVSFYNNEISEKSEIFDDQFSVERPDGSNFTLKIRSTKLEDSAMYFCASSEEQLIQGNIQYFGAGTRLSVL.

The CDR3 sequence: CASSPWGDGEQFF. CDR3 in DNA: TGTGCCAGCAGTCCCTGGGGAGATGGGGAGCAGTTCTTC. The rearrangement uses TRBV27 and TRBJ2-1; D may be TRBD2 (5 bases). Trimming took off 5 bases at V and 10 bases at J, with 15 bases between the two ends. Per germline, CDR1 MNHEY and CDR2 SMNVEV (reference sequence). CDR3 length: 13 amino acids.

CDR3 protein: CASSQDRRETQYF. The DNA for the CDR3 is TGCGCCAGCAGCCAAGATAGGAGAGAGACCCAGTACTTC. This chain links TRBV4-1 with TRBJ2-5; D gene unclear. This CDR3 contains 13 residues. Trimming shortened V by 0 bases and J by 4 bases, and 6 bases separated the two germline ends. The germline gives CDR1 MGHRA, CDR2 YSYEKL.

This clone was recorded once. The genes are TRBV4-2 and TRBJ1-6, with a weak D call TRBD1 (6 bases). V shed 2 bases and J shed 0 bases, with 11 bases lying between them. CDR1 is LGHNA, CDR2 YNFKEQ, per germline. The CDR3 consists of 17 residues. The CDR3 region has the DNA TGTGCCAGCAGCCAAAGGACAGACAGCTCCTATAATTCACCCCTCCACTTT. The encoded protein is CASSQRTDSSYNSPLHF.

This clone has only one observation. This sequence joins TRBV7-2 and TRBJ2-1, with TRBD2 matching 8 bases. V was clipped by 1 base and J by 9 bases; unmatched bases: 5. This CDR3 has 14 residues. From germline, CDR1 is SGHTA and CDR2 FQGNSA. The DNA of the CDR3 is TGTGCCAGCAGCTTAGGCGGGGGGTTCGGTGAGCAGTTCTTC. Translating gives CASSLGGGFGEQFF.

V gene TRBV9 combines with J gene TRBJ2-6; 9 nucleotides align to TRBD1. The germline gives CDR1 SGDLS, CDR2 YYNGEE. Trimming cost V 2 bases and J 4 bases; bases outside gene matches: 10. This CDR3 is built from 18 residues. The CDR3 region has the DNA TGTGCCAGCAGCGTCTTACCGGGACAGGGTGGAGGGGCCAACGTCCTGACTTTC. It yields the protein CASSVLPGQGGGANVLTF. Together with reference TRBV9 and TRBJ2-6, the CDR3 gives the full variable domain: DSGVTQTPKHLITATGQRVTLRCSPRSGDLSVYWYQQSLDQGLQFLIQYYNGEERAKGNILERFSAQQFPDLHSELNLSSLELGDSALYFCASSVLPGQGGGANVLTFGAGSRLTVL.

V is TRBV7-2 and J is TRBJ1-1; the D gene is possibly TRBD1 (6 bases). From germline, CDR1 is SGHTA and CDR2 FQGNSA. The CDR3 runs to 15 residues. Trimming left V 5 bases short and J 1 base short, with 14 bases between. The chain's CDR3 is CASSAAGAGNTEAFF. The CDR3 DNA sequence: TGTGCCAGCAGCGCCGCGGGGGCCGGGAACACTGAAGCTTTCTTT.